A single sample gave rise to the 13 T cell receptor beta chains below, sequenced in a study of shared clonotypes between healthy human individuals. Only in-frame clones appear in the TCRdb table, and some are missing; sequencing was by immunoSEQ multiplex PCR. The sample shows some 630,000 clones, roughly 96% of them seen only once. Naive CD8 cells comprised CD45RO-negative, CCR7-positively selected cells, excluding terminally differentiated effector memory CD45RA+ cells. The sample taken for sequencing was naive CD8+ T cells sorted from blood. Receptors originate from a woman aged 30 to 39 in good health.

The V call is TRBV6-1, the J call TRBJ2-7; a weak D match, TRBD1 (6 bases). The CDR3 length is 16 residues. Germline values: CDR1 MNHNS, CDR2 SASEGT. The V and J ends lost 1 base and 1 base respectively, with 14 bases between them. Here the CDR3 reads CASSEGLRQASYEQYF. As DNA, the CDR3 is TGTGCCAGCAGTGAAGGTCTGAGACAGGCGTCCTACGAGCAGTACTTC.

J is TRBJ2-1 and V is TRBV27; tentatively, D is TRBD2 (6 bases). V was shortened by 7 bases and J by 0 bases, with 22 bases between the two germline ends. The CDR3 totals 18 residues. CDR1 and CDR2 from the germline V gene are MNHEY and SMNVEV (reference sequence). CDR3 protein: CASTRENNLVGSYNEQFF. CDR3 coding DNA: TGTGCCAGCACACGGGAGAACAATCTTGTGGGCTCCTACAATGAGCAGTTCTTC.

In its sample, this clone was seen once. This sequence joins TRBV4-1 and TRBJ1-6; 8 bases map to TRBD1. Germline loops: CDR1 MGHRA, CDR2 YSYEKL. The CDR3 length is 17 residues. V gave up 2 bases and J gave up 7 bases; unmatched junction bases: 10. The CDR3 DNA follows: TGCGCCAGCAGCCAAACGCCCTGGGGACAGGTAAATTCACCCCTCCACTTT. It codes for CASSQTPWGQVNSPLHF.

For the CDR3, the DNA is TGCGCCAGCAGCCATTACCCAGGGAGTGAGACAGATACGCAGTATTTT. It specifies CASSHYPGSETDTQYF. The chain joins TRBV4-1 to TRBJ2-3, with D possibly called TRBD1 or TRBD2 (5 bases each). V lost 3 bases and J lost 3, with 16 bases in between. Germline CDR1 reads MGHRA; CDR2 reads YSYEKL. The CDR3 loop spans 16 amino acids.

V usage is TRBV21-1 and J usage is TRBJ1-5; the D call TRBD1 from the table was never checked on the DNA. TRBV21-1 is classified as a pseudogene. The CDR3 has 18 amino acids. The CDR3 loop is CASSNVETAKYSNQPQHF. The CDR3 DNA reads as TGTGCCAGCAGCAATGTAGAAACAGCCAAATATAGCAATCAGCCCCAGCATTTT.

The chain uses TRBV2 and TRBJ2-7; TRBD1 might be the D (6 bases). V shed 3 bases and J shed 3 bases, with 12 bases lying between them. CDR1 SNHLY and CDR2 FYNNEI come from the germline V gene. The CDR3 has 14 residues. CDR3 residues: CASSDRDTNYEQYF. The CDR3 DNA reads TGTGCCAGCAGTGACCGGGACACCAACTACGAGCAGTACTTC.

The chain links TRBV30 to TRBJ2-7; TRBD2 is a possible D gene (5 bases). In germline, CDR1 is GTSNPN, CDR2 SVGIG (reference sequence). The CDR3 has 13 residues. Trimming shortened V by 0 bases and J by 5 bases, and 11 bases separated the two germline ends. As DNA, the CDR3 is TGTGCCTGGAGTGTAGGGAGTCGGCACGAGCAGTACTTC. This sequence encodes CAWSVGSRHEQYF.

V gene TRBV4-2 combines with J gene TRBJ1-4; 8 positions agree with TRBD1. Trimming at V came to 5 bases and at J to 8 bases, leaving 16 bases not matched to a gene. The germline V gene has CDR1 LGHNA and CDR2 YNFKEQ. The CDR3 length is 17 residues. The CDR3 loop is CASSEGQVRDLIEKLFF. The CDR3 bases are TGTGCCAGCAGCGAGGGACAGGTACGAGACCTGATAGAAAAACTGTTTTTT.

The rearrangement uses TRBV4-1 and TRBJ2-5; 11 positions agree with TRBD2. The J call could be wrong; TRBJ2-7 is a better fit for the DNA end. CDR3 length equals 16 residues. Germline V gene data show CDR1 as MGHRA and CDR2 as YSYEKL. The CDR3 spells CASSPLLAGESYEQYF. DNA for the CDR3: TGCGCCAGCAGTCCGTTACTAGCGGGAGAATCCTACGAGCAGTACTTC.

The chain has TRBV5-4 and TRBJ2-2, with no clear D. The CDR3 covers 15 residues. V lost 0 bases and J 5 bases, leaving 11 bases between the germline ends. Germline-derived CDR1 and CDR2 are SGHNT and YYREEE (reference sequence). The CDR3 DNA sequence: TGTGCCAGCAGCTTGGGCCGCTTGGGGACCGGGGAGCTGTTTTTT. It codes for CASSLGRLGTGELFF.

This rearrangement joins TRBV2 to TRBJ2-1; the D call may be TRBD1 or TRBD2 (6 bases each). This CDR3 comprises 19 residues. Germline loops: CDR1 SNHLY, CDR2 FYNNEI. V lost 2 bases and J 0 bases, leaving 20 bases between the germline ends. The CDR3 nucleotides read TGTGCCAGCAGTGAATTGGCGGGACAACTGGAAAGCTCCTACAATGAGCAGTTCTTC. Its protein is CASSELAGQLESSYNEQFF.

Only one count was recorded for this clone. This chain uses TRBV7-9 with TRBJ2-1; D not resolved. This CDR3 has 14 residues. CDR1 SEHNR and CDR2 FQNEAQ come from the germline V gene (reference sequence). Trimming left V 1 base short and J 6 bases short, with 10 bases between. As DNA, the CDR3 is TGTGCCAGCAGCTTAGTAAAGGGTATCAATGAGCAGTTCTTC. Translating it yields CASSLVKGINEQFF.

The rearrangement links TRBV19 to TRBJ2-3, with 11 nucleotides matching TRBD1. Per germline, CDR1 LNHDA and CDR2 SQIVND (reference sequence). V was pared by 6 bases and J by 5 bases, with 7 bases of the junction left unmatched. This CDR3 contains 15 residues. The DNA for the CDR3 is TGTGCCAGTAGCCCGGACAGGGGGCGCGGAGATACGCAGTATTTT. The encoded protein is CASSPDRGRGDTQYF.